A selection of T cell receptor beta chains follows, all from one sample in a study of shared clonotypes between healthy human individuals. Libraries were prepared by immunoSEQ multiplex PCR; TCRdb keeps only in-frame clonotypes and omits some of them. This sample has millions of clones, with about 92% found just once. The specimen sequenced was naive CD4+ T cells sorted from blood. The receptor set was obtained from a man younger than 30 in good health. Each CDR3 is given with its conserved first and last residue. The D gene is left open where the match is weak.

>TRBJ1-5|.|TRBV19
CASSIGQSSNQPQHF
TGTGCCAGTAGTATTGGACAGTCAAGCAATCAGCCCCAGCATTTT
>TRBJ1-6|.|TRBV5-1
CASRENGSPLHF
TGCGCCAGCAGGGAAAACGGTTCACCCCTCCACTTT
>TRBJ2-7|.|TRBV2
CASNRGSSYEQYF
TGTGCCAGCAATCGGGGATCCTCCTACGAGCAGTACTTC
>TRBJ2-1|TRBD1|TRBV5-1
CASSLALGTGDNEQFF
TGCGCCAGCAGCTTGGCCTTGGGGACAGGCGACAATGAGCAGTTCTTC
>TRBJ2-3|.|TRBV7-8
CASSLVGVGLADTQYF
TGTGCCAGCAGCTTAGTTGGGGTGGGGTTAGCAGATACGCAGTATTTT
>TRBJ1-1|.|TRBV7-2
CASSLRAGTNTEAFF
TGTGCCAGCAGCCTCAGGGCAGGGACGAACACTGAAGCTTTCTTT
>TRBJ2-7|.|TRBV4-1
CASSQENSYEQYF
TGCGCCAGCAGCCAGGAGAACTCCTACGAGCAGTACTTC
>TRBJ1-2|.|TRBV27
CASSLGVGEGYTF
TGTGCCAGCAGTTTAGGGGTAGGGGAGGGCTACACCTTC
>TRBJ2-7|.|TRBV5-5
CASSPDRYEQYF
TGTGCCAGCAGCCCTGACCGGTACGAGCAGTACTTC
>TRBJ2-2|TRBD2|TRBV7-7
CASSSGLAGAGELFF
TGTGCTAGCAGCTCGGGACTAGCGGGCGCCGGGGAGCTGTTTTTT
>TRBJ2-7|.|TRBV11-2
CASSRPDKGSYEQYF
TGTGCCAGCAGCCGCCCGGACAAGGGCTCCTACGAGCAGTACTTC
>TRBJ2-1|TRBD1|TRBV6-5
CASSSTGTGGNNEQFF
TGTGCCAGCAGTTCTACCGGGACAGGGGGTAACAATGAGCAGTTCTTC
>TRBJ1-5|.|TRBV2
CASSAGTYSNQPQHF
TGTGCCAGCAGTGCCGGGACGTATAGCAATCAGCCCCAGCATTTT
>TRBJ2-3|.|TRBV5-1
CASSLVGRSTDTQYF
TGCGCCAGCAGCTTGGTAGGCCGGAGCACAGATACGCAGTATTTT
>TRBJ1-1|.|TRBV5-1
CASSLSGGTEAFF
TGCGCCAGCAGCCTGTCGGGGGGGACTGAAGCTTTCTTT
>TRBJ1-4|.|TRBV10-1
CASSEGGLANEKLFF
TGCGCCAGCAGTGAGGGCGGTCTGGCTAATGAAAAACTGTTTTTT
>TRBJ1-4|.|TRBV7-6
CASSLGAKQGKAQKLFF
TGTGCCAGCAGCTTAGGAGCCAAACAGGGAAAGGCGCAAAAACTGTTTTTT
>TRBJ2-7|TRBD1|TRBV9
CASSAGGQGYYEQYF
TGTGCCAGCAGCGCTGGAGGACAGGGGTACTACGAGCAGTACTTC
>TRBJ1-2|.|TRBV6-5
CASNQGRGNGYTF
TGTGCCAGCAACCAGGGGCGAGGGAATGGCTACACCTTC
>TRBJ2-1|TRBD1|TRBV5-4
CASSWTGSSYNEQFF
TGTGCCAGCAGCTGGACAGGGAGCTCCTACAATGAGCAGTTCTTC
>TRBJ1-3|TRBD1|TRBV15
CATSIDRELGNTIYF
TGTGCCACCAGCATCGACAGGGAACTTGGAAACACCATATATTTT
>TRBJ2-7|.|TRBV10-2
CASSEAGYEQYF
TGCGCCAGCAGTGAGGCAGGCTACGAGCAGTACTTC